The TCR beta chain described here comes from a study of OX40 agonist ivuxolimab in advanced cancers. Study-wide context: Enrolled patients in dose escalation had cancers that were hepatocellular carcinoma, melanoma, renal cell or head and neck cancer.

V shed 5 bases and J 7 bases; nucleotides not matched to a gene: 8. This CDR3 region has 15 residues. The germline CDR1 and CDR2 sequences are SNHLY and FYNNEI. Sequenced by immunoSEQ multiplex PCR; TCRdb stores in-frame clones only, minus some. In the table there are 90,000 to 150,000 clones, 85% to 90% of which are singletons. Sequencing was performed on CD4+ or CD8+ T cells sorted from blood, taken in a trial of the OX40 agonist ivuxolimab. The chain employs TRBV2 and TRBJ1-4, with 9 bases fitting TRBD1. The sequence was collected from an adult with an advanced solid tumor such as melanoma, head and neck, liver or kidney cancer. CDR3 DNA sequence: TGTGCCAGCAGTCCAACAGGGGGCATAGGTGAAAAACTGTTTTTT. It is translated as CASSPTGGIGEKLFF.